The 5 T cell receptor beta chains given below trace back to one sample, sequenced in a study of cytomegalovirus exposure and HLA in healthy donors. Primers for the PCR totalled 60 Vbeta and 13 Jbeta. The protocol was immunoSEQ multiplex PCR, while the TCRdb copy is restricted to in-frame clones and leaves out a portion. Of about 160,000 clones listed, around 76% are singletons. The sequenced sample consisted of PBMCs. These receptors were collected from a female donor in good health and CMV-seronegative.

The chain uses TRBV7-9 and TRBJ2-1, with 7 bases aligning to TRBD2. The germline gives CDR1 SEHNR, CDR2 FQNEAQ (reference sequence). The CDR3 has 12 amino acids. V dropped 4 bases and J dropped 6; count of bases not matched to a gene: 0. CDR3 protein: CASSWEGNEQFF. CDR3 nucleotides: TGTGCCAGCAGCTGGGAGGGCAATGAGCAGTTCTTC.

The rearrangement links TRBV6-5 to TRBJ1-2; D is uncertain. CDR3 length: 13 amino acids. The germline V and J ends were trimmed by 1 base and 5 bases, with 8 bases remaining between them. The germline gives CDR1 MNHEY, CDR2 SVGAGI. This CDR3 is CASSYFRSYGYTF. DNA of the CDR3: TGTGCCAGCAGTTACTTCCGGTCGTATGGCTACACCTTC.

This clone appeared once. The chain combines TRBV10-3 with TRBJ1-5, with TRBD1 identical over 10 bases. V lost 3 bases and J lost 4; bases outside the gene matches: 9. CDR3 size: 17 residues. Germline values: CDR1 ENHRY, CDR2 SYGVKD. The CDR3 DNA is TGTGCCATCAGTGATGGTCGGACAGGGGGTTTAAATCAGCCCCAGCATTTT. Translated: CAISDGRTGGLNQPQHF.

The CDR3 DNA follows: TGTGCCAGCAGTCCCTTAGACAGGGGAAGCTCTGGAAACACCATATATTTT. This encodes CASSPLDRGSSGNTIYF. The V gene is TRBV27, the J gene TRBJ1-3; 8 nucleotides match TRBD1. CDR1 and CDR2 from the germline V gene are MNHEY and SMNVEV (reference sequence). The CDR3 extends over 17 amino acids. V dropped 5 bases and J dropped 0; count of bases not matched to a gene: 9.

The chain has TRBV30 and TRBJ1-1; D possibly corresponds to TRBD1 (5 bases). This CDR3 spans 10 amino acids. Per germline, CDR1 GTSNPN and CDR2 SVGIG (reference sequence). Trimming removed 3 bases at V and 8 bases at J, with 7 bases between. The CDR3 region has the DNA TGTGCCTGGAGGGAGGGGGAAGCTTTCTTT. As protein: CAWREGEAFF.